A single sample is the source of the 14 T cell receptor beta chains below, sequenced in a study of T cell repertoires in cytomegalovirus infection. A single record per CDR3 protein comes from TCRdb applying MiXCR to the reads. Here the sample spans around 530,000 distinct CDR3 sequences, about 25% being singletons. Material for sequencing was PBMCs. These receptors all come from a human donor in good health (CMV status not recorded). Some clones in this sample may be carry-over from other donors' samples.

This sequence joins TRBV7-2 and TRBJ1-3, with TRBD1 matching over 8 bases. The CDR3 totals 17 residues. V trimming: 1 base; J trimming: 0 bases; junction bases outside the gene matches: 5. CDR1 is SGHTA, CDR2 FQGNSA, per germline. CDR3 loop: CASSLGGQVRSGNTIYF. CDR3 nucleotides: TGTGCCAGCAGCTTAGGGGGACAGGTCCGCTCTGGAAACACCATATATTTT.

The chain combines TRBV5-1 with TRBJ2-5, with TRBD1 matching 10 bases. V trimming: 3 bases; J trimming: 3 bases; junction bases outside the gene matches: 5. The CDR3 length is 15 residues. CDR1 SGHRS and CDR2 YFSETQ come from the germline V gene. Here the CDR3 reads CASSSGTGAEETQYF. The CDR3 DNA follows: TGCGCCAGCAGCTCCGGGACAGGGGCGGAAGAGACCCAGTACTTC.

This clonotype was seen a few times. The V gene is TRBV20-1, the J gene TRBJ1-2; 7 bases agree with TRBD1. The CDR3 sequence is 14 residues long. J lost 3 bases, V lost 3 bases, and 7 bases had no gene match. Germline V gene lookup returns CDR1 DFQATT and CDR2 SNEGSKA (reference sequence). The CDR3 DNA reads as TGCAGTGCTAGGACAGGGTCCTTCGACTATGGCTACACCTTC. Protein product: CSARTGSFDYGYTF.

This clonotype was observed a few times. This rearrangement joins TRBV30 to TRBJ2-1; tentative D call: TRBD2 (5 bases). Germline CDR1 is GTSNPN and CDR2 is SVGIG (reference sequence). The CDR3 consists of 13 residues. Trimming took off 3 bases at V and 6 bases at J, with 12 bases between the two ends. Here the CDR3 DNA reads TGTGCCTGGAGCCTACTTACTAGCAATGAGCAGTTCTTC. It translates to CAWSLLTSNEQFF.

The chain joins TRBV6-2 or TRBV6-3 to TRBJ1-2; the D is unclear. CDR3 size: 13 residues. The V gene lost 6 bases and the J gene lost 1 base, with 9 bases spanning the gap. CDR1 MNHEY and CDR2 SVGEGT come from the germline V gene. The chain's CDR3 is CASSSADNYGYTF. CDR3 bases: TGTGCCAGCAGCTCCGCTGATAACTATGGCTACACCTTC.

This clonotype was seen only a few times. The chain employs TRBV7-8 and TRBJ1-3, with TRBD1 identical over 7 bases. The CDR3 is made up of 14 amino acids. CDR1 and CDR2 from the germline V gene are SGHVS and FQNEAQ. Trimming took 9 bases from V and 2 from J; bases not matched to a gene: 7. The CDR3 loop is CASNTGQAGNTIYF. For the CDR3, the DNA is TGTGCCAGTAATACCGGACAGGCTGGAAACACCATATATTTT.

The chain uses TRBV20-1 and TRBJ1-4; D is undetermined. Trimming pared 0 bases from V and 0 bases from J, leaving 8 bases between. Germline V CDR1 and CDR2: DFQATT, SNEGSKA (reference sequence). The CDR3 consists of 15 residues. CDR3 amino acids: CSARDMGTTNEKLFF. In nucleotides, the CDR3 is TGCAGTGCTAGAGATATGGGAACAACTAATGAAAAACTGTTTTTT.

A remark on this clonotype: The germline gene is not matched at one end of the junction; a read error may be the cause. The chain is built from TRBV6-1 and TRBJ2-7; no clear D gene. This CDR3 spans 12 amino acids. From germline, CDR1 is MNHNS and CDR2 SASEGT. CDR3: CAGSPRNYEQYF. CDR3 bases: TGTGCCGGCAGCCCAAGGAACTACGAGCAGTACTTC.

On this clonotype itself: This may stem from a read error, because a much larger clone lies one nucleotide away. The rearrangement joins TRBV7-2 to TRBJ2-5; D unresolved. The V gene lost 3 bases and the J gene lost 3 bases, with 8 bases spanning the gap. The germline V gene has CDR1 SGHTA and CDR2 FQGNSA. The CDR3 spans 13 residues. CDR3 sequence (DNA): TGTGCCAGCAGCTTTGGCGGCAAAGAGACCCAGTACTTC. Its protein is CASSFGGKETQYF.

This clonotype occurred a few times. The V and J genes are TRBV15 and TRBJ2-1; D perhaps matches TRBD2 (6 bases). CDR3 length: 17 amino acids. Germline CDR1 LNHNV, CDR2 YYDKDF (reference sequence). V dropped 1 base and J dropped 6 bases, with 19 bases sitting between them. The CDR3 DNA reads TGTGCCACCAGCAGAGGGAGTGGCGGGACCACTCCCAATGAGCAGTTCTTC. It yields the protein CATSRGSGGTTPNEQFF.

Only a few counts were recorded for this clonotype. The chain links TRBV29-1 to TRBJ1-4; unclear D gene. The CDR3 is made up of 12 amino acids. The germline V gene encodes CDR1 SQVTM and CDR2 ANQGSEA. Trimming took 6 bases from V and 5 from J, leaving 10 bases between them. This CDR3 reads CSVKEGNEKLFF. The CDR3 DNA reads as TGCAGCGTCAAAGAAGGCAATGAAAAACTGTTTTTT.

There are a few counts of this clonotype. CDR3 region: CASSFVAWRSGNTIYF. The DNA of the CDR3 is TGTGCCAGCAGCTTTGTGGCGTGGCGGTCTGGAAACACCATATATTTT. The V gene is TRBV7-9, the J gene TRBJ1-3; D unclear. This CDR3 comprises 16 residues. The V end was cut by 3 bases, the J end by 1 base, with 13 bases between. Germline assignment: CDR1 SEHNR and CDR2 FQNEAQ (reference sequence).

This clonotype was found a few times. The V gene is TRBV6-2 or TRBV6-3, the J gene TRBJ2-7; TRBD2 matches at 10 bases. J was trimmed by 0 bases and V by 6 bases; bases with no gene match: 8. The V gene's germline CDR1 is MNHEY and CDR2 SVGEGT. The CDR3 has 16 residues. The CDR3 DNA reads TGTGCCAGCAGAGAAACCGGGACTAGCGCCTCCTACGAGCAGTACTTC. Protein sequence: CASRETGTSASYEQYF.

In its sample, this clonotype was seen a few times. CDR3: CASGGRRSGANVLTF. Here the CDR3 DNA reads TGTGCCAGCGGGGGTCGCCGCTCTGGGGCCAACGTCCTGACTTTC. V gene TRBV7-9 combines with J gene TRBJ2-6, with D possibly being TRBD1 or TRBD2 (5 bases each). The V and J ends lost 8 bases and 0 bases respectively, with 11 bases between them. Looked up from germline, CDR1 is SEHNR and CDR2 is FQNEAQ (reference sequence). The CDR3 totals 15 residues.